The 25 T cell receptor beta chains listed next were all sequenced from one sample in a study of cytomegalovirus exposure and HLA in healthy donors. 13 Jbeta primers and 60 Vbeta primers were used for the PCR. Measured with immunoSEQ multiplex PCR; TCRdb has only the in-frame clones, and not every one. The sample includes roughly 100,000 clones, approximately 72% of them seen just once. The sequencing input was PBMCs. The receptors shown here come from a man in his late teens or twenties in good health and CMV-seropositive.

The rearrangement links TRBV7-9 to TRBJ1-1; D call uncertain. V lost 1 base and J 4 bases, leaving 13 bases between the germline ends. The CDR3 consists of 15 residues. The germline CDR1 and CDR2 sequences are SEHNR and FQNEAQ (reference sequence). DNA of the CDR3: TGTGCCAGCAGCTTAGATGGCGGGCGCGCCACTGAAGCTTTCTTT. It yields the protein CASSLDGGRATEAFF.

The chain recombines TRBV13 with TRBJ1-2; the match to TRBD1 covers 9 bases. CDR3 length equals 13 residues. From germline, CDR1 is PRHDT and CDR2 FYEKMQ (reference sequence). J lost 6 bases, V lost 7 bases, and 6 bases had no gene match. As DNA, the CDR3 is TGTGCCAGCACCCCGGGACAGGGCAATGGCTACACCTTC. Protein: CASTPGQGNGYTF.

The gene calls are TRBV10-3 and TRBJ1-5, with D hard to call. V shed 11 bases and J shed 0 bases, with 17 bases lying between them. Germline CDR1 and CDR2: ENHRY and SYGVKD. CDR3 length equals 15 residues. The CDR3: CAPQQIRYSNQPQHF. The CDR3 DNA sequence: TGTGCCCCCCAACAGATCAGATATAGCAATCAGCCCCAGCATTTT.

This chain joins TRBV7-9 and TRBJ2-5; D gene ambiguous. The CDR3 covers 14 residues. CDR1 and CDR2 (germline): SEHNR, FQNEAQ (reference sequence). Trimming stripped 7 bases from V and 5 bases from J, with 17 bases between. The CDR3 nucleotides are TGTGCCAGCAAGGATCCGGGTGGCCACGAGACCCAGTACTTC. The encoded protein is CASKDPGGHETQYF.

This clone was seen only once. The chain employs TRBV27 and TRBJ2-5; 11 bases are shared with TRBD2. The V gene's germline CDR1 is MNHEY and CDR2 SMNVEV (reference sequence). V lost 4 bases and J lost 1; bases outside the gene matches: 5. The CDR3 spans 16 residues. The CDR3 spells CASSSLTSGVQETQYF. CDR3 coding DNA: TGTGCCAGCAGTTCTCTGACTAGCGGGGTCCAAGAGACCCAGTACTTC.

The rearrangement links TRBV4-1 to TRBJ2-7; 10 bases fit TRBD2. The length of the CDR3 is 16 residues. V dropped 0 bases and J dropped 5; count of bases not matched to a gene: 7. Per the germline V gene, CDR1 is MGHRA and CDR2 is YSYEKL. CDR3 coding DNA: TGCGCCAGCAGCCAAGATAATCTAGCGGGGGTGGACGAGCAGTACTTC. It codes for CASSQDNLAGVDEQYF.

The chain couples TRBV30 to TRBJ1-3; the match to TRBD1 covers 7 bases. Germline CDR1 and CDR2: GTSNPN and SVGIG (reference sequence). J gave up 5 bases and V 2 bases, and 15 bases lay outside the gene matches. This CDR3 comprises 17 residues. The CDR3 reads CAWSHPRQGSVRNTIYF. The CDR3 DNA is TGTGCCTGGAGTCACCCCCGACAGGGAAGCGTAAGAAACACCATATATTTT.

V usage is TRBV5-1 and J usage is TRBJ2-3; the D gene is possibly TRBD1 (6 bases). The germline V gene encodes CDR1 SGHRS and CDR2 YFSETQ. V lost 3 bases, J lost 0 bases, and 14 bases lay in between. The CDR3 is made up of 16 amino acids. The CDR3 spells CASSSGQRSSTDTQYF. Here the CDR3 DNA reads TGCGCCAGCAGCTCGGGACAACGTTCTAGCACAGATACGCAGTATTTT.

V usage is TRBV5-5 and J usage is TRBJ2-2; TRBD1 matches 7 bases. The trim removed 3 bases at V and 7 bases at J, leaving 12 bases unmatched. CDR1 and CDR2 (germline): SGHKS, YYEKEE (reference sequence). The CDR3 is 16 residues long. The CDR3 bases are TGTGCCAGCAGCTCAATATGGACAGGTGTCGGCGGGGAGCTGTTTTTT. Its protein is CASSSIWTGVGGELFF.

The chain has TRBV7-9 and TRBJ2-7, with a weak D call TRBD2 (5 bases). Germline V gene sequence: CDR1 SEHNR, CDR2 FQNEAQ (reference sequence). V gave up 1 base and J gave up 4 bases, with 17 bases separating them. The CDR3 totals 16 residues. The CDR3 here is CASSLGTGGPSYEQYF. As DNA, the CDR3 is TGTGCCAGCAGCTTAGGAACCGGAGGCCCGTCGTACGAGCAGTACTTC.

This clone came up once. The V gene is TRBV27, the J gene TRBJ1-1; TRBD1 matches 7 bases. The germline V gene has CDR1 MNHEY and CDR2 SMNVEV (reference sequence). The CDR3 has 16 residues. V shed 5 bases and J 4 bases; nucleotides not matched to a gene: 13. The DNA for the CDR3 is TGTGCCAGCAGTCAACCATTGACAGGGAAGACCACTGAAGCTTTCTTT. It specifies CASSQPLTGKTTEAFF.

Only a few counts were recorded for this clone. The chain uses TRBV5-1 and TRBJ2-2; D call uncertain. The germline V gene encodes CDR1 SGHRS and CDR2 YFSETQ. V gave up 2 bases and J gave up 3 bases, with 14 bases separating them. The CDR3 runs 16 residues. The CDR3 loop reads CASSLGPLGDTGELFF. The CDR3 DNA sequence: TGCGCCAGCAGCTTAGGTCCCCTAGGAGACACCGGGGAGCTGTTTTTT.

As DNA, the CDR3 is TGTGCCAGCAGAGCTACAGGGGCGGAGACCCAGTACTTC. Protein sequence: CASRATGAETQYF. The chain recombines TRBV2 with TRBJ2-5; 7 bases map to TRBD1. Germline values: CDR1 SNHLY, CDR2 FYNNEI. With V trimmed by 6 bases and J by 5 bases, 6 bases remained unmatched. This CDR3 contains 13 residues.

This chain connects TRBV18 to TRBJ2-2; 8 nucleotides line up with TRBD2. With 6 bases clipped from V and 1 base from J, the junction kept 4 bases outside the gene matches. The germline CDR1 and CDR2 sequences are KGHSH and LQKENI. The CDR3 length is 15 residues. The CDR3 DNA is TGTGCCAGCTCGGGGACTAGTGGGAACACCGGGGAGCTGTTTTTT. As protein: CASSGTSGNTGELFF.

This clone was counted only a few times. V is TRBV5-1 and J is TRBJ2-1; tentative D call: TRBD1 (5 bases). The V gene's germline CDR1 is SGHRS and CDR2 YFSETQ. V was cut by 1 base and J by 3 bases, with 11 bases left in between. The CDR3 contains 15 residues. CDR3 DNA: TGCGCCAGCAGCTTGTTACAGGAGAACTACAATGAGCAGTTCTTC. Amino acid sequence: CASSLLQENYNEQFF.

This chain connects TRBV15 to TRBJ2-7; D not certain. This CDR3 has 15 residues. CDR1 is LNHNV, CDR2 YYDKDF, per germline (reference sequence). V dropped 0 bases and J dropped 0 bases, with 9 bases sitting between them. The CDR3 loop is CATSREIGPSYEQYF. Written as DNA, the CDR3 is TGTGCCACCAGCAGAGAAATTGGCCCCTCCTACGAGCAGTACTTC.

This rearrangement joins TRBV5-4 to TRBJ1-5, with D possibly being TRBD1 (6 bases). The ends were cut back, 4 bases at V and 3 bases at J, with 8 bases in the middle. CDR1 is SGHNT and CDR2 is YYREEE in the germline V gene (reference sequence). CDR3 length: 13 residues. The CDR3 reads CASSQGNNQPQHF. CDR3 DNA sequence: TGTGCCAGCAGCCAGGGGAACAATCAGCCCCAGCATTTT.

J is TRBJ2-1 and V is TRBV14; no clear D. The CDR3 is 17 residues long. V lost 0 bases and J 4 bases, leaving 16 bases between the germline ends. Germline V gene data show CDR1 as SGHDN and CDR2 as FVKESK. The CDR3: CASSQDRPRLPYNEQFF. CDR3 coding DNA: TGTGCCAGCAGCCAAGATCGTCCCAGGTTACCTTACAATGAGCAGTTCTTC. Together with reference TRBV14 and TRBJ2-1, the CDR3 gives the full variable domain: EAGVTQFPSHSVIEKGQTVTLRCDPISGHDNLYWYRRVMGKEIKFLLHFVKESKQDESGMPNNRFLAERTGGTYSTLKVQPAELEDSGVYFCASSQDRPRLPYNEQFFGPGTRLTVL.

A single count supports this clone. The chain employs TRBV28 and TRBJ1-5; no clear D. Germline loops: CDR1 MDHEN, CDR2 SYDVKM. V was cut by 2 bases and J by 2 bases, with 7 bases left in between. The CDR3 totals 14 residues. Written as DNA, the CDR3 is TGTGCCAGCAGTTTACTCGGGGGCAATCAGCCCCAGCATTTT. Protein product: CASSLLGGNQPQHF.

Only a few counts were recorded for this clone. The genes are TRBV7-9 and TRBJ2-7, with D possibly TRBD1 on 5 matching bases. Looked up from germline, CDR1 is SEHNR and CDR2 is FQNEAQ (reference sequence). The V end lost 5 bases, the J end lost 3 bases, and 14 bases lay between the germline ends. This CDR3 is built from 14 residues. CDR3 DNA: TGTGCCAGCAGCCCCGCAGGGCTAGGCTACGAGCAGTACTTC. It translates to CASSPAGLGYEQYF.

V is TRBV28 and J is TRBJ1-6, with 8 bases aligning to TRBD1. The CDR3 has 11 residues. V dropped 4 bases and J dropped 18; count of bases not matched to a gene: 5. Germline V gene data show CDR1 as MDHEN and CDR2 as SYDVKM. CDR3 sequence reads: CASSSLDRDHF. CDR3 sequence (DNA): TGTGCCAGCAGTTCCCTGGACAGGGACCACTTT.

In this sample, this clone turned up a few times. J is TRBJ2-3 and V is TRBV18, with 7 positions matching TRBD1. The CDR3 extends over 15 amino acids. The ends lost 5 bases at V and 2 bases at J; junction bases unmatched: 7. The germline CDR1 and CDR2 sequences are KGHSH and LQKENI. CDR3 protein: CASSNNRGNTDTQYF. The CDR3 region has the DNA TGTGCCAGCTCAAATAACAGGGGAAACACAGATACGCAGTATTTT.

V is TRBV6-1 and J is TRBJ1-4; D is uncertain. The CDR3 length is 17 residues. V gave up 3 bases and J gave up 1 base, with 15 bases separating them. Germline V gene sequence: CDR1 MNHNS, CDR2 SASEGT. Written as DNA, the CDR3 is TGTGCCAGCAGTGATATGTTTTTCGGGGAAACTAATGAAAAACTGTTTTTT. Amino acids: CASSDMFFGETNEKLFF.

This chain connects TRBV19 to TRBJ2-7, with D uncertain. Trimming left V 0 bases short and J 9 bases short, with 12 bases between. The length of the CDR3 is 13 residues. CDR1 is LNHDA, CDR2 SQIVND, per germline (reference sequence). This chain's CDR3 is CASSIDIDQAQYF. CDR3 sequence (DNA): TGTGCCAGTAGTATAGATATCGATCAGGCGCAGTACTTC. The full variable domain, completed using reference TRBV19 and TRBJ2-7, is DGGITQSPKYLFRKEGQNVTLSCEQNLNHDAMYWYRQDPGQGLRLIYYSQIVNDFQKGDIAEGYSVSREKKESFPLTVTSAQKNPTAFYLCASSIDIDQAQYFGPGTRLTVT.

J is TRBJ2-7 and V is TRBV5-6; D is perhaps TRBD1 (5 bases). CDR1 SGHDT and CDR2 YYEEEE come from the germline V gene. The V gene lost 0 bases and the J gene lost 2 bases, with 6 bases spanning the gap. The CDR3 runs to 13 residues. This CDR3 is CASSLGRAYEQYF. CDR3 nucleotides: TGTGCCAGCAGCTTGGGCAGGGCCTACGAGCAGTACTTC.